The rows below give T cell receptor beta chains drawn from one sample of a study of blood T cell repertoires in COVID-19. Libraries were prepared by immunoSEQ multiplex PCR; TCRdb keeps only in-frame clonotypes and omits some of them. Counted here are more than 60,000 clones, approximately 85% occurring once; the ten biggest clones make up approximately 40%. Sequenced sample: peripheral blood. These TCRs come from a woman in her sixties or seventies with COVID-19, enrolled during active disease. Both conserved end residues are part of each CDR3. A D gene is named only where the DNA matches it firmly.

V gene: TRBV6-6; J gene: TRBJ1-2; D gene: TRBD1; CDR3 protein: CASSRTGVDGYTF
V gene: TRBV5-4; J gene: TRBJ2-3; D gene: TRBD1; CDR3 protein: CASSLAGGLDPFF
V gene: TRBV5-4; J gene: TRBJ2-3; D gene: NA; CDR3 protein: CASSLGGVFTDTQYF
V gene: TRBV2; J gene: TRBJ1-2; D gene: NA; CDR3 protein: CASTLMGAGNYGYTF
V gene: TRBV5-1; J gene: TRBJ1-1; D gene: NA; CDR3 protein: CASSLAFGEAFF
V gene: TRBV28; J gene: TRBJ2-1; D gene: NA; CDR3 protein: CATQGGSTGVYNEQFF
V gene: TRBV19; J gene: TRBJ2-1; D gene: TRBD2; CDR3 protein: CASSGDYSEQFF
V gene: TRBV9; J gene: TRBJ2-5; D gene: TRBD1; CDR3 protein: CASSVASGQINQETQYF
V gene: TRBV27; J gene: TRBJ2-3; D gene: TRBD1; CDR3 protein: CASRTWDRGTDTQYF
V gene: TRBV19; J gene: TRBJ2-7; D gene: NA; CDR3 protein: CASSMQGFNEQYF
V gene: TRBV12-3/TRBV12-4; J gene: TRBJ2-1; D gene: NA; CDR3 protein: CASRLLVEQFF
V gene: TRBV18; J gene: TRBJ1-1; D gene: NA; CDR3 protein: CASSGTEAFF
V gene: TRBV6-2/TRBV6-3; J gene: TRBJ2-1; D gene: TRBD2; CDR3 protein: CASSYGLAGGLSNEQFF
V gene: TRBV28; J gene: TRBJ1-1; D gene: NA; CDR3 protein: CASSLAGARTEAFF
V gene: TRBV4-3; J gene: TRBJ1-4; D gene: TRBD1; CDR3 protein: CASSQRYYGTGSATNEKLFF
V gene: TRBV4-1; J gene: TRBJ1-4; D gene: TRBD1; CDR3 protein: CASSQDSPGTGYEKLFF
V gene: TRBV28; J gene: TRBJ1-2; D gene: TRBD1; CDR3 protein: CASRGQNYGYTF
V gene: TRBV6-6; J gene: TRBJ2-1; D gene: NA; CDR3 protein: CASSYSGISYNEQFF
V gene: TRBV7-9; J gene: TRBJ2-5; D gene: TRBD1; CDR3 protein: CASSFQGAPEETQYF
V gene: TRBV30; J gene: TRBJ1-3; D gene: NA; CDR3 protein: CAWSRREGIGNTIYF
V gene: TRBV7-2; J gene: TRBJ1-3; D gene: NA; CDR3 protein: CASSLAGGNRLGNTIYF
V gene: TRBV25-1; J gene: TRBJ2-3; D gene: NA; CDR3 protein: CASSDRRGRTDTQYF
V gene: TRBV5-6; J gene: TRBJ1-2; D gene: NA; CDR3 protein: CASSLAVLANYGYTF
V gene: TRBV6-5; J gene: TRBJ1-6; D gene: NA; CDR3 protein: CASSAGSYNSPLHF
V gene: TRBV5-1; J gene: TRBJ1-6; D gene: TRBD1; CDR3 protein: CASSSLGQEELPLHF
V gene: TRBV24-1; J gene: TRBJ2-1; D gene: TRBD2; CDR3 protein: CATSDRVFPAGGYNEQFF
V gene: TRBV6-5; J gene: TRBJ1-2; D gene: TRBD1; CDR3 protein: CASTPGGQGSGYTF
V gene: TRBV4-1; J gene: TRBJ2-2; D gene: TRBD1; CDR3 protein: CASRLGQGLNTGELFF
V gene: TRBV4-1; J gene: TRBJ1-1; D gene: TRBD1; CDR3 protein: CASSQDPNGQVLEAFF
V gene: TRBV7-2; J gene: TRBJ2-3; D gene: NA; CDR3 protein: CASRVAVTDTQYF
V gene: TRBV10-2; J gene: TRBJ2-7; D gene: TRBD2; CDR3 protein: CASSESSGVYEQYF
V gene: TRBV7-2; J gene: TRBJ2-7; D gene: NA; CDR3 protein: CASSTYTDYEQYF
V gene: TRBV6-2/TRBV6-3; J gene: TRBJ1-5; D gene: NA; CDR3 protein: CASSDPGNSNQPQHF
V gene: TRBV6-2/TRBV6-3; J gene: TRBJ2-7; D gene: NA; CDR3 protein: CASSYRGGQGSEQYF
V gene: TRBV10-1; J gene: TRBJ2-1; D gene: NA; CDR3 protein: CASSLAGGRENEQFF
V gene: TRBV20-1; J gene: TRBJ1-4; D gene: TRBD1; CDR3 protein: CSASGTDQNEKLFF
V gene: TRBV5-6; J gene: TRBJ2-7; D gene: TRBD1; CDR3 protein: CASSFGTGAEQYF
V gene: TRBV7-6; J gene: TRBJ2-1; D gene: TRBD1; CDR3 protein: CASSAGQGQFF
V gene: TRBV7-6; J gene: TRBJ2-1; D gene: TRBD1; CDR3 protein: CASSLPYRGRLYNEQFF
V gene: TRBV2; J gene: TRBJ1-5; D gene: NA; CDR3 protein: CASRRTVLSNQPQHF